This is a list of T cell receptor beta chains from one sample in a study of CD8 T cells in ankylosing spondylitis. In TCRdb, the 5' RACE reads were re-called with MiXCR into one record per CDR3 protein. Of some 330,000 distinct CDR3 sequences detected, 7.5% to 9% appear once; the ten largest clones hold approximately 15%. The specimen was blood, either unsorted or a sorted T cell fraction (not recorded which). The receptor set was obtained from a male donor with ankylosing spondylitis. The CDR3 runs from the conserved cysteine through the conserved F or W. The D gene is left open where the match is weak. A clone size is listed for some rows: how often the clone was seen (once, few, many), or a class if it is expanded.

V gene: TRBV30; D gene: .; J gene: TRBJ1-2; CDR3 length: 12; clone size: few; CDR3 DNA: TGTGCCTGGAACAAGGGGGTGGGTGGCTACACCTTC; CDR3 protein: CAWNKGVGGYTF
V gene: TRBV5-5; D gene: TRBD1; J gene: TRBJ2-5; CDR3 length: 14; clone size: .; CDR3 DNA: TGTGCCAGCAGCTCCTTGACAGGGCGGGAGACCCAGTACTTC; CDR3 protein: CASSSLTGRETQYF
V gene: TRBV29-1; D gene: .; J gene: TRBJ1-2; CDR3 length: 18; clone size: .; CDR3 DNA: TGCAGCGTCGTTGTGACTCCAGGGCCCACTGGTGACGGCTATGGCTACACCTTC; CDR3 protein: CSVVVTPGPTGDGYGYTF
V gene: TRBV28; D gene: TRBD2; J gene: TRBJ2-2; CDR3 length: 15; clone size: .; CDR3 DNA: TGTGCCAGCAGTTTAGACGGGAGGGCCGGCGGGGAGCTGTTTTTT; CDR3 protein: CASSLDGRAGGELFF
V gene: TRBV5-1; D gene: .; J gene: TRBJ1-1; CDR3 length: 15; clone size: .; CDR3 DNA: TGCGCCAGCAGCTTAACAGGGAGTTGGAACACTGAAGCTTTCTTT; CDR3 protein: CASSLTGSWNTEAFF
V gene: TRBV4-3; D gene: TRBD2; J gene: TRBJ2-7; CDR3 length: 17; clone size: few; CDR3 DNA: TGCGCCAGCAGCCAAGATCTCCAGGCTAGCGGCTCCTACGAGCAGTACTTC; CDR3 protein: CASSQDLQASGSYEQYF
V gene: TRBV29-1; D gene: .; J gene: TRBJ1-2; CDR3 length: 14; clone size: few; CDR3 DNA: TGCAGCGTTGGGGTTGTCGGCCGATTCTATGGCTACACCTTC; CDR3 protein: CSVGVVGRFYGYTF
V gene: TRBV20-1; D gene: .; J gene: TRBJ2-7; CDR3 length: 13; clone size: few; CDR3 DNA: TGCAGTGCTAGGGGAGAACCCATAGGCGAGCAGTACTTC; CDR3 protein: CSARGEPIGEQYF
V gene: TRBV7-3; D gene: TRBD1; J gene: TRBJ2-2; CDR3 length: 16; clone size: few; CDR3 DNA: TGTGCCAGCAGCTCACAGACAGGGTCGAACACCGGGGAGCTGTTTTTT; CDR3 protein: CASSSQTGSNTGELFF
V gene: TRBV11-1; D gene: TRBD2; J gene: TRBJ2-1; CDR3 length: 19; clone size: many; CDR3 DNA: TGTGCCAGCAGCTTGTGGACTAGCGGGAGGGCCATTAAGTTCAATGAGCAGTTCTTC; CDR3 protein: CASSLWTSGRAIKFNEQFF
V gene: TRBV18; D gene: TRBD1; J gene: TRBJ1-6; CDR3 length: 19; clone size: .; CDR3 DNA: TGTGCCAGCTCACCTACGGGACAGGGGTTCGCGACCTATAATTCACCCCTCCACTTT; CDR3 protein: CASSPTGQGFATYNSPLHF
V gene: TRBV4-1; D gene: .; J gene: TRBJ2-2; CDR3 length: 17; clone size: many; CDR3 DNA: TGCGCCAGCAGCCAAGAAGCCGGCGGTACGAACACCGGGGAGCTGTTTTTT; CDR3 protein: CASSQEAGGTNTGELFF
V gene: TRBV15; D gene: .; J gene: TRBJ2-5; CDR3 length: 15; clone size: many; CDR3 DNA: TGTGCCACCAGCAGAGGACTAGGGTACCAAGAGACCCAGTACTTC; CDR3 protein: CATSRGLGYQETQYF
V gene: TRBV29-1; D gene: .; J gene: TRBJ2-3; CDR3 length: 15; clone size: many; CDR3 DNA: TGCAGCGTTGAAGAGGGCGGAGAAGGCACAGATACGCAGTATTTT; CDR3 protein: CSVEEGGEGTDTQYF
V gene: TRBV7-3; D gene: TRBD2; J gene: TRBJ2-1; CDR3 length: 13; clone size: few; CDR3 DNA: TGTGCCAGCGCGGGAGATTTGCTTAATGAGCAGTTCTTC; CDR3 protein: CASAGDLLNEQFF
V gene: TRBV30; D gene: .; J gene: TRBJ2-2; CDR3 length: 14; clone size: .; CDR3 DNA: TGTGCCTGGCCCTCCGGCGGGACCACCGGGGAGCTGTTTTTT; CDR3 protein: CAWPSGGTTGELFF
V gene: TRBV3-1; D gene: .; J gene: TRBJ1-1; CDR3 length: 13; clone size: .; CDR3 DNA: TGTGCCAGCAGCCAAGACGCCGCCACTGAAGCTTTCTTT; CDR3 protein: CASSQDAATEAFF
V gene: TRBV5-1; D gene: .; J gene: TRBJ2-1; CDR3 length: 14; clone size: .; CDR3 DNA: TGCGCCAGCAATGGGATAACAGCAAACAATGAGCAGTTCTTC; CDR3 protein: CASNGITANNEQFF
V gene: TRBV6-1; D gene: .; J gene: TRBJ1-2; CDR3 length: 11; clone size: .; CDR3 DNA: TGTGCCAGCAGTGAACGGATCCTATACACCTTC; CDR3 protein: CASSERILYTF
V gene: TRBV5-5; D gene: TRBD1; J gene: TRBJ2-3; CDR3 length: 16; clone size: few; CDR3 DNA: TGTGCCAGCAGCAACTACCGGGACAGGGAAACAGATACGCAGTATTTT; CDR3 protein: CASSNYRDRETDTQYF
V gene: TRBV4-2; D gene: .; J gene: TRBJ2-7; CDR3 length: 15; clone size: many; CDR3 DNA: TGTGCCAGCAGCCAACCCGGGTCAAACTCCTACGAGCAGTACTTC; CDR3 protein: CASSQPGSNSYEQYF
V gene: TRBV27; D gene: TRBD1; J gene: TRBJ1-5; CDR3 length: 16; clone size: .; CDR3 DNA: TGTGCCAGCAGTTCCCTGGGCAGGGGGTATGCTCAGCCCCAGCATTTT; CDR3 protein: CASSSLGRGYAQPQHF
V gene: TRBV4-1; D gene: TRBD2; J gene: TRBJ2-5; CDR3 length: 12; clone size: .; CDR3 DNA: TGCGCCAGCAGAGGGGAGGGGAGGACCCAGTACTTC; CDR3 protein: CASRGEGRTQYF
V gene: TRBV7-9; D gene: .; J gene: TRBJ2-7; CDR3 length: 16; clone size: .; CDR3 DNA: TGTGCCAGCAGCCCTCCCCAAAGCGGGCTTCGGAACGAGCAGTACTTC; CDR3 protein: CASSPPQSGLRNEQYF
V gene: TRBV5-6; D gene: .; J gene: TRBJ1-1; CDR3 length: 14; clone size: .; CDR3 DNA: TGTGCCAGCAGCTTGGACAGAGTCTTAGGGGAAGCTTTCTTT; CDR3 protein: CASSLDRVLGEAFF
V gene: TRBV20-1; D gene: .; J gene: TRBJ1-1; CDR3 length: 14; clone size: few; CDR3 DNA: TGCAGTGCTAGGGTGCAGGGATCGAACACTGAAGCTTTCTTT; CDR3 protein: CSARVQGSNTEAFF
V gene: TRBV3-1; D gene: .; J gene: TRBJ2-7; CDR3 length: 13; clone size: many; CDR3 DNA: TGTGCCAGCAGCCAATGGTCCAGCTACGAGCAGTACTTC; CDR3 protein: CASSQWSSYEQYF
V gene: TRBV7-8; D gene: .; J gene: TRBJ2-1; CDR3 length: 16; clone size: .; CDR3 DNA: TGTGCCAGCAGCCCAGATACAGGGAATCCCTACAATGAGCAGTTCTTC; CDR3 protein: CASSPDTGNPYNEQFF
V gene: TRBV3-1; D gene: .; J gene: TRBJ2-7; CDR3 length: 17; clone size: .; CDR3 DNA: TGTGCCAGCAGCCAATGGGCAATGCAGGACTACTCCTACGAGCAGTACTTC; CDR3 protein: CASSQWAMQDYSYEQYF
V gene: TRBV6-1; D gene: .; J gene: TRBJ2-3; CDR3 length: 13; clone size: .; CDR3 DNA: TGTGCCACGCGCCTCGGGGGCACAGATACGCAGTATTTT; CDR3 protein: CATRLGGTDTQYF
V gene: TRBV9; D gene: .; J gene: TRBJ2-7; CDR3 length: 15; clone size: .; CDR3 DNA: TGTGCCAGCAGCCCTCCCGTAGCAGAGCCCTACGAGCAGTACTTC; CDR3 protein: CASSPPVAEPYEQYF
V gene: TRBV5-1; D gene: .; J gene: TRBJ1-6; CDR3 length: 14; clone size: many; CDR3 DNA: TGCGCCAGCAGCTCAGGAGAACGGGAATCACCCCTCCACTTT; CDR3 protein: CASSSGERESPLHF
V gene: TRBV20-1; D gene: .; J gene: TRBJ2-1; CDR3 length: 11; clone size: many; CDR3 DNA: TGCAGTGCTAGCCGATACAATGAGCAGTTCTTC; CDR3 protein: CSASRYNEQFF
V gene: TRBV11-2; D gene: TRBD2; J gene: TRBJ2-1; CDR3 length: 14; clone size: many; CDR3 DNA: TGTGCCAGCAGTCTAGCGGGCAGATACAATGAGCAGTTCTTC; CDR3 protein: CASSLAGRYNEQFF
V gene: TRBV29-1; D gene: .; J gene: TRBJ2-1; CDR3 length: 14; clone size: .; CDR3 DNA: TGCAGCGGGGAAAGTGGAGACGCCTACAATGAGCAGTTCTTC; CDR3 protein: CSGESGDAYNEQFF
V gene: TRBV20-1; D gene: TRBD2; J gene: TRBJ2-1; CDR3 length: 16; clone size: few; CDR3 DNA: TGCAGTGCTAAAGGGACTAGCGGGAGTTCATACAATGAGCAGTTCTTC; CDR3 protein: CSAKGTSGSSYNEQFF
V gene: TRBV10-2; D gene: .; J gene: TRBJ2-1; CDR3 length: 15; clone size: .; CDR3 DNA: TGCGCCAGCAGTTCTCTCGGGACCTCCTACAATGAGCAGTTCTTC; CDR3 protein: CASSSLGTSYNEQFF
V gene: TRBV2; D gene: .; J gene: TRBJ1-6; CDR3 length: 13; clone size: many; CDR3 DNA: TGTGCCAGCAGTGATTCCCCCCCGAGACCCCTCCACTTT; CDR3 protein: CASSDSPPRPLHF
V gene: TRBV3-1; D gene: .; J gene: TRBJ2-5; CDR3 length: 14; clone size: .; CDR3 DNA: TGTGCCAGCAGCCAAGATCTGCCCCAAAGGGACCAGTACTTC; CDR3 protein: CASSQDLPQRDQYF
V gene: TRBV5-6; D gene: .; J gene: TRBJ1-1; CDR3 length: 12; clone size: .; CDR3 DNA: TGTGCCAGCACCCGGGGCCCCGGTGATGCTTTCTTT; CDR3 protein: CASTRGPGDAFF
V gene: TRBV5-1; D gene: .; J gene: TRBJ2-7; CDR3 length: 11; clone size: many; CDR3 DNA: TGCGCCAGCAGCTTCGGAGACGAGCAGTACTTC; CDR3 protein: CASSFGDEQYF
V gene: TRBV20-1; D gene: .; J gene: TRBJ2-3; CDR3 length: 13; clone size: many; CDR3 DNA: TGCAGTGCTTCAGACAGGACTGAAGGGGCGCAGTATTTT; CDR3 protein: CSASDRTEGAQYF
V gene: TRBV7-9; D gene: TRBD1; J gene: TRBJ1-2; CDR3 length: 14; clone size: .; CDR3 DNA: TGTGCCAGCAGCCCGGACAGGACCAACTATGGCTACACCTTC; CDR3 protein: CASSPDRTNYGYTF
V gene: TRBV4-1; D gene: TRBD1; J gene: TRBJ1-6; CDR3 length: 15; clone size: .; CDR3 DNA: TGCGCCAGCAGCCAACCTTCGACAGGGTGGTCACCCCTCCACTTT; CDR3 protein: CASSQPSTGWSPLHF
V gene: TRBV12-3/TRBV12-4; D gene: TRBD2; J gene: TRBJ2-1; CDR3 length: 16; clone size: few; CDR3 DNA: TGTGCCAGCAGTTTAGCGCTGACTAGCGGGAAACCTGAGCAGTTCTTC; CDR3 protein: CASSLALTSGKPEQFF
V gene: TRBV5-6; D gene: .; J gene: TRBJ2-7; CDR3 length: 14; clone size: many; CDR3 DNA: TGTGCCAGCAGCTTGGTGGGCAGGTTCTACGAGCAGTACTTC; CDR3 protein: CASSLVGRFYEQYF
V gene: TRBV20-1; D gene: TRBD1; J gene: TRBJ2-5; CDR3 length: 15; clone size: .; CDR3 DNA: TGCAGTGCTAGAGATCGGGACAGGGGCCAAGAGACCCAGTACTTC; CDR3 protein: CSARDRDRGQETQYF
V gene: TRBV29-1; D gene: .; J gene: TRBJ1-4; CDR3 length: 12; clone size: .; CDR3 DNA: TGCAGCGTCGAGGACGGAGAAGAAAAACTGTTTTTT; CDR3 protein: CSVEDGEEKLFF
V gene: TRBV25-1; D gene: TRBD2; J gene: TRBJ2-7; CDR3 length: 14; clone size: few; CDR3 DNA: TGTGCCAGCATCGAGCCTAGCGGGAGGGCCGAGCAGTACTTC; CDR3 protein: CASIEPSGRAEQYF
V gene: TRBV6-1; D gene: .; J gene: TRBJ2-7; CDR3 length: 13; clone size: few; CDR3 DNA: TGTGCCAGCAGTGACGGGCCGCCCTACGAGCAGTACTTC; CDR3 protein: CASSDGPPYEQYF